The 24 T cell receptor beta chains in this list originate from one sample, sequenced in a study of spatial heterogeneity in lung cancer. The antigens for these receptors are not known. Overall study findings and caveats: Intratumoral expanded alpha and beta TCR counts were found to track tumor mutation counts.

TCRdb redid the calling of the 5' RACE reads with MiXCR, one entry per CDR3 protein. Of about 22,000 distinct CDR3 sequences listed, approximately 9% are singletons. Time point noted: sample taken at primary tumor resection. This sample comprised lung tumor tissue, obtained at surgery. These TCRs come from a male donor with early-stage non-small cell lung cancer.

This clonotype was recorded a few times. This chain links TRBV7-2 with TRBJ2-7; D is unclear. CDR1 and CDR2 (germline): SGHTA, FQGNSA. The CDR3 sequence is 11 residues long. Deletions cut 6 bases from V and 4 bases from J, with 7 bases between. The CDR3 DNA reads as TGTGCCAGCAGTACCATTTACGAGCAGTACTTC. It translates to CASSTIYEQYF.

This clonotype was observed a handful of times. The CDR3 reads CASTRDSLSYEQYF. The CDR3 DNA sequence: TGTGCCAGCACACGGGACAGTCTCTCCTACGAGCAGTACTTC. The rearrangement links TRBV25-1 to TRBJ2-7, with 7 bases fitting TRBD1. The germline gives CDR1 MGHDK, CDR2 SYGVNS. The CDR3 has 14 residues. The junction had 6 bases not matched to a gene; V was cut back by 7 bases and J by 0 bases.

The gene calls are TRBV6-5 and TRBJ1-2, with 7 bases identical to TRBD1. J was trimmed by 8 bases and V by 4 bases; bases with no gene match: 10. The CDR3 has 14 residues. CDR1 is MNHEY, CDR2 SVGAGI, per germline. CDR3 region: CASSSPQGLDGYTF. The DNA of the CDR3 is TGTGCCAGCAGTTCCCCACAGGGGCTGGACGGCTACACCTTC.

This chain connects TRBV6-6 to TRBJ1-5; 8 nucleotides line up with TRBD1. V was clipped by 5 bases and J by 1 base; unmatched bases: 4. This CDR3 has 15 residues. CDR1 and CDR2 (germline): MNHNY, SVGAGI (reference sequence). This CDR3 reads CASSQGARSNQPQHF. In DNA, the CDR3 is TGTGCCAGCAGTCAGGGGGCTCGGAGCAATCAGCCCCAGCATTTT.

This clonotype was counted at least ten times. CDR3 nucleotides: TGTGCCAGCAGCTTAAACAGGGGGCTGGATTCACCCCTCCACTTT. It specifies CASSLNRGLDSPLHF. The J gene is TRBJ1-6, the V gene TRBV7-2, with TRBD1 matching 9 bases. V lost 2 bases, J lost 8 bases, and 4 bases stayed unmatched. The germline V gene has CDR1 SGHTA and CDR2 FQGNSA. The CDR3 has 15 residues.

This clonotype has at least ten counts. The chain carries TRBV7-2 and TRBJ2-2, with D hard to call. Trimming removed 0 bases from V and 5 bases from J, with 10 bases in between. This CDR3 contains 15 residues. Germline V gives CDR1 SGHTA, CDR2 FQGNSA. The CDR3 is CASSLALFGTGELFF. DNA for the CDR3: TGTGCCAGCAGCTTAGCTCTGTTCGGTACCGGGGAGCTGTTTTTT. The full variable domain, completed using reference TRBV7-2 and TRBJ2-2, is GAGVSQSPSNKVTEKGKDVELRCDPISGHTALYWYRQSLGQGLEFLIYFQGNSAPDKSGLPSDRFSAERTGGSVSTLTIQRTQQEDSAVYLCASSLALFGTGELFFGEGSRLTVL.

At least ten counts were recorded for this clonotype. V is TRBV10-2 and J is TRBJ2-5; D is unclear. This CDR3 is 12 amino acids long. Germline values: CDR1 WSHSY, CDR2 SAAADI. The V end was cut by 0 bases, the J end by 5 bases, with 4 bases between. DNA of the CDR3: TGCGCCAGCAGTGAGTCAATCGAGACCCAGTACTTC. It is translated as CASSESIETQYF.

In DNA form, the CDR3 reads TGTGCCAGCTCACCACTACTCACTGGCGGGGAGCTGTTTTTT. It translates to CASSPLLTGGELFF. This chain uses TRBV18 with TRBJ2-2; D gene ambiguous. V was clipped by 1 base and J by 7 bases, with 10 bases between them. The CDR3 is 14 amino acids. Germline loops: CDR1 KGHSH, CDR2 LQKENI. Drawing the rest from reference TRBV18 and TRBJ2-2, the complete variable domain is NAGVMQNPRHLVRRRGQEARLRCSPMKGHSHVYWYRQLPEEGLKFMVYLQKENIIDESGMPKERFSAEFPKEGPSILRIQQVVRGDSAAYFCASSPLLTGGELFFGEGSRLTVL.

This clonotype was found a few times. This chain uses TRBV28 with TRBJ1-3; D is uncertain. This CDR3 contains 14 residues. Trimming shortened V by 3 bases and J by 0 bases, and 6 bases separated the two germline ends. Per the germline V gene, CDR1 is MDHEN and CDR2 is SYDVKM. In nucleotides, the CDR3 is TGTGCCAGCAGTTTCGCGAGCTCTGGAAACACCATATATTTT. This encodes CASSFASSGNTIYF.

This clonotype was detected many times. The V call is TRBV7-2, the J call TRBJ2-3, with TRBD1 as a possible D gene (6 bases). Looked up from germline, CDR1 is SGHTA and CDR2 is FQGNSA. With 6 bases removed from V and 5 bases from J, the gap between germline ends came to 18 bases. The CDR3 has 15 amino acids. CDR3 region: CASSSLGATVDTQYF. The CDR3 DNA is TGTGCCAGCAGTTCCCTGGGGGCCACGGTAGATACGCAGTATTTT. The variable domain in full, with the rest retrieved from reference TRBV7-2 and TRBJ2-3, is GAGVSQSPSNKVTEKGKDVELRCDPISGHTALYWYRQSLGQGLEFLIYFQGNSAPDKSGLPSDRFSAERTGGSVSTLTIQRTQQEDSAVYLCASSSLGATVDTQYFGPGTRLTVL.

This clonotype was seen many times. V and J are TRBV20-1 and TRBJ2-3; D perhaps matches TRBD2 (5 bases). CDR1 and CDR2 (germline): DFQATT, SNEGSKA (reference sequence). The CDR3 is made up of 13 amino acids. The V end was cut by 0 bases, the J end by 5 bases, with 9 bases between. CDR3 protein: CSARDLGKDTQYF. CDR3 DNA: TGCAGTGCTAGAGATCTCGGGAAAGATACGCAGTATTTT.

Many counts were recorded for this clonotype. CDR3 protein: CASSQSAGVTGELFF. The CDR3 DNA follows: TGCGCCAGCAGTCAATCTGCAGGTGTAACCGGGGAGCTGTTTTTT. J is TRBJ2-2 and V is TRBV23-1; D not certain. TRBV23-1 is known as an ORF, though its function is uncertain. The CDR3 covers 15 residues. Between the trimmed V and J ends, which lost 0 bases and 5 bases, there was a span of 10 bases.

This clonotype was observed at least ten times. The gene calls are TRBV6-5 and TRBJ2-3; TRBD2 matches 7 bases. The J segment lost 2 bases and the V segment lost 6 bases, leaving 8 bases of the junction unmatched. The CDR3 is 15 amino acids. Germline lookup yields CDR1 MNHEY and CDR2 SVGAGI. This CDR3 reads CASRAGDYDTDTQYF. The CDR3 DNA reads as TGTGCCAGCAGAGCCGGGGACTACGACACAGATACGCAGTATTTT.

This clonotype was detected ten times or more. The chain joins TRBV7-2 to TRBJ1-2; D ambiguous. The CDR3 covers 11 residues. Germline values: CDR1 SGHTA, CDR2 FQGNSA. Trimming stripped 3 bases from V and 8 bases from J, with 7 bases between. The CDR3 DNA is TGTGCCAGCAGCTTGAACGGAGGCTACACCTTC. Translation: CASSLNGGYTF.

This clonotype was counted only a few times. The chain joins TRBV5-1 to TRBJ2-1; D remains ambiguous. Deletions cut 1 base from V and 3 bases from J, with 5 bases between. The CDR3 covers 13 residues. Germline assignment: CDR1 SGHRS and CDR2 YFSETQ. This chain's CDR3 is CASSLRDYNEQFF. The CDR3 coding sequence is TGCGCCAGCAGCTTGCGAGACTACAATGAGCAGTTCTTC.

In this sample, this clonotype turned up a few times. The chain carries TRBV7-2 and TRBJ1-4; a weak D match, TRBD1 (6 bases). CDR1 and CDR2 (germline): SGHTA, FQGNSA. CDR3 length: 15 residues. The V and J ends lost 2 bases and 7 bases respectively, with 14 bases between them. This CDR3 is CASSLSGAFAEKLFF. CDR3 nucleotides: TGTGCCAGCAGCTTATCAGGGGCCTTCGCTGAAAAACTGTTTTTT.

This clonotype has a handful of counts. This chain connects TRBV5-1 to TRBJ2-3, with D maybe TRBD2 (6 bases). CDR1 SGHRS and CDR2 YFSETQ come from the germline V gene. V gave up 2 bases and J gave up 4 bases, with 14 bases separating them. The CDR3 totals 15 residues. In DNA form, the CDR3 reads TGCGCCAGCAGCTTTGGAGGACGGGAGTCAGATACGCAGTATTTT. This translates into CASSFGGRESDTQYF.

V and J are TRBV7-9 and TRBJ1-2; tentatively, D is TRBD1 (5 bases). Germline V gene lookup returns CDR1 SEHNR and CDR2 FQNEAQ (reference sequence). The CDR3 has 15 residues. With 5 bases removed from V and 8 bases from J, the gap between germline ends came to 21 bases. CDR3 bases: TGTGCCAGCAGCACCAAAACAGGCCGAAATGAGGGCTACACCTTC. Protein sequence: CASSTKTGRNEGYTF.

This clonotype was observed a handful of times. The chain employs TRBV19 and TRBJ2-3, with D possibly matching TRBD2 (5 bases). Per germline, CDR1 LNHDA and CDR2 SQIVND (reference sequence). The CDR3 consists of 12 residues. V was cut by 10 bases and J by 8 bases, with 16 bases left in between. CDR3 sequence (DNA): TGTGCCATTGGGTACGCCGAGGGTACGCAGTATTTT. Translated: CAIGYAEGTQYF.

This clonotype was observed a handful of times. The chain uses TRBV6-5 and TRBJ1-1; weak D call: TRBD1 (6 bases). This CDR3 has 12 amino acids. V lost 6 bases and J 11 bases, leaving 16 bases between the germline ends. Germline V lookup: CDR1 MNHEY, CDR2 SVGAGI. The CDR3 bases are TGTGCCAGCAGGCCCTCGGGGGCCCCGGCTTTCTTT. Translation gives CASRPSGAPAFF.

V and J are TRBV3-1 and TRBJ2-1; 9 nucleotides match TRBD1. The CDR3 has 15 residues. Germline trimming cut 4 bases from V and 7 bases from J; bases unmatched to any gene: 8. From germline, CDR1 is LGHDT and CDR2 YNNKEL (reference sequence). CDR3 residues: CASSPLGTGPNEQFF. The CDR3, as DNA: TGTGCCAGCAGCCCGTTAGGGACAGGGCCTAATGAGCAGTTCTTC.

This rearrangement joins TRBV28 to TRBJ2-7; no clear D gene. Trimming removed 1 base at V and 1 base at J, with 2 bases between. The CDR3 has 12 residues. CDR1 and CDR2 from the germline V gene are MDHEN and SYDVKM. CDR3 sequence reads: CASSLSSYEQYF. In DNA, the CDR3 is TGTGCCAGCAGTTTATCTTCCTACGAGCAGTACTTC.

The table lists this clonotype with a few counts. The chain joins TRBV7-2 to TRBJ2-1, with 11 bases that match TRBD2. V dropped 2 bases and J dropped 4; count of bases not matched to a gene: 7. The CDR3 consists of 17 residues. Germline V lookup: CDR1 SGHTA, CDR2 FQGNSA. CDR3 DNA: TGTGCCAGCAGCTTAAGTCCACTAGCGGGGGATTACAATGAGCAGTTCTTC. It translates to CASSLSPLAGDYNEQFF. The full variable domain, completed using reference TRBV7-2 and TRBJ2-1, is GAGVSQSPSNKVTEKGKDVELRCDPISGHTALYWYRQSLGQGLEFLIYFQGNSAPDKSGLPSDRFSAERTGGSVSTLTIQRTQQEDSAVYLCASSLSPLAGDYNEQFFGPGTRLTVL.

At least ten counts were recorded for this clonotype. The chain has TRBV9 and TRBJ2-1; 7 nucleotides agree with TRBD2. This CDR3 comprises 17 residues. CDR1 is SGDLS and CDR2 is YYNGEE in the germline V gene. The trim removed 6 bases at V and 0 bases at J, leaving 12 bases unmatched. Written as DNA, the CDR3 is TGTGCCAGCACCCCCTCCGGGCTAGCGGCCTCCTACAATGAGCAGTTCTTC. Protein sequence: CASTPSGLAASYNEQFF.